This T cell receptor beta chain was identified during a study of CD8+CD57+ T cells in acquired aplastic anemia. The template used for profiling TCR beta VDJ and CDR3 was genomic DNA. From the reads, TCRdb called clonotypes with MiXCR, one entry per CDR3 protein. The table records approximately 300,000 distinct CDR3 sequences, around three fifths of them present only once. Sequencing involved patients with CD8+CD57+ cell expansion previously shown by flow cytometry. This clonotype has only one observation. The CDR3 totals 16 residues. Germline CDR1 KGHDR, CDR2 SFDVKD. The V end lost 4 bases, the J end lost 2 bases, and 15 bases lay between the germline ends.

This chain uses TRBV24-1 with TRBJ2-3; tentative D call: TRBD1 (5 bases). This TCR derives from a human donor with aplastic anemia. The sequenced sample was sorted CD4+, CD8+, or CD8+CD57+ T cells (not recorded which) from PBMCs. CDR3 sequence (DNA): TGTGCCACCAGTGAAGGTGGGGCAGGGTACACAGATACGCAGTATTTT. Encoded protein: CATSEGGAGYTDTQYF.